These 29 T cell receptor beta chains originate from one sample sequenced in a study of T cell responses to AZD1222 COVID-19 vaccine. Assay used: immunoSEQ multiplex PCR; TCRdb lists only in-frame clones, some missing. The sample carries around 150,000 clones, roughly 94% recorded once. The sample consisted of peripheral blood, taken on day 0 of AZD1222 vaccination. Receptors originate from an adult in good health.

The chain recombines TRBV28 with TRBJ1-5; 7 positions match TRBD1. The CDR3 runs 12 residues. Germline CDR1 is MDHEN and CDR2 is SYDVKM. V shed 6 bases and J 5 bases; nucleotides not matched to a gene: 1. CDR3 amino acids: CASSTGDQPQHF. The CDR3 DNA reads TGTGCCAGCAGCACAGGGGATCAGCCCCAGCATTTT.

This chain uses TRBV18 with TRBJ1-2, with 8 bases lining up with TRBD1. V lost 4 bases, J lost 4 bases, and 8 bases stayed unmatched. The germline V gene has CDR1 KGHSH and CDR2 LQKENI. The CDR3 covers 15 residues. CDR3 bases: TGTGCCAGCTCACTCGGACAGGGAATTTCCTATGGCTACACCTTC. Translation gives CASSLGQGISYGYTF.

V is TRBV7-8 and J is TRBJ2-2, with no clear D. The V gene's germline CDR1 is SGHVS and CDR2 FQNEAQ. CDR3 length equals 14 residues. V lost 1 base and J lost 6, with 9 bases in between. Here the CDR3 reads CASSLVVVSGELFF. CDR3 DNA: TGTGCCAGCAGCTTAGTCGTAGTATCCGGGGAGCTGTTTTTT.

The rearrangement links TRBV4-1 to TRBJ1-5, with D possibly matching TRBD1 (5 bases). From germline, CDR1 is MGHRA and CDR2 YSYEKL. The germline V and J ends were trimmed by 2 bases and 8 bases, with 16 bases remaining between them. This CDR3 has 15 residues. The CDR3 region is CASSQIHATGEPQHF. The CDR3 DNA reads TGCGCCAGCAGCCAAATTCACGCCACGGGGGAGCCCCAGCATTTT.

V is TRBV2 and J is TRBJ1-6; unclear D gene. The CDR3 extends over 13 amino acids. Trimming took 5 bases from V and 4 from J, leaving 6 bases between them. Looked up from germline, CDR1 is SNHLY and CDR2 is FYNNEI. As DNA, the CDR3 is TGTGCCAGCAGTAGCCAGTATAATTCACCCCTCCACTTT. Translating it yields CASSSQYNSPLHF.

The V and J genes are TRBV27 and TRBJ2-5; no clear D gene. V lost 8 bases and J 4 bases, leaving 11 bases between the germline ends. CDR3 size: 12 residues. Per the germline V gene, CDR1 is MNHEY and CDR2 is SMNVEV (reference sequence). CDR3 amino acids: CASGPMGETQYF. The CDR3, as DNA: TGTGCCAGCGGCCCCATGGGAGAGACCCAGTACTTC.

This sequence joins TRBV29-1 and TRBJ2-2; the D gene is possibly TRBD1 (6 bases). CDR1 SQVTM and CDR2 ANQGSEA come from the germline V gene. Between the trimmed V and J ends, which lost 6 bases and 6 bases, there was a span of 20 bases. The CDR3 has 15 amino acids. The CDR3 DNA sequence: TGCAGCGTGGGGCTGGACAGTAATCCATCCGGGGAGCTGTTTTTT. Its protein is CSVGLDSNPSGELFF.

V is TRBV5-1 and J is TRBJ2-1; D remains unclear. The CDR3 loop spans 14 amino acids. The V gene's germline CDR1 is SGHRS and CDR2 YFSETQ. V was pared by 0 bases and J by 5 bases, with 9 bases between. The CDR3 DNA is TGCGCCAGCAGCTTGGAAGGTGGACACAATGAGCAGTTCTTC. Translated, it gives CASSLEGGHNEQFF.

The chain couples TRBV7-2 to TRBJ2-3, with unresolved D. This CDR3 has 14 amino acids. The ends were cut back, 2 bases at V and 4 bases at J, with 10 bases in the middle. Germline lookup yields CDR1 SGHTA and CDR2 FQGNSA. The chain's CDR3 is CASSLIFRADTQYF. CDR3 in DNA: TGTGCCAGCAGCTTAATCTTTAGGGCAGATACGCAGTATTTT.

The chain combines TRBV5-6 with TRBJ1-6; the D is unclear. The CDR3 totals 16 residues. Germline-derived CDR1 and CDR2 are SGHDT and YYEEEE. V lost 1 base, J lost 2 bases, and 10 bases lay in between. The CDR3 spells CASSLKAGPYNSPLHF. CDR3 sequence (DNA): TGTGCCAGCAGCTTGAAAGCGGGTCCCTATAATTCACCCCTCCACTTT. Supplemented by reference TRBV5-6 and TRBJ1-6, the full variable domain reads DAGVTQSPTHLIKTRGQQVTLRCSPKSGHDTVSWYQQALGQGPQFIFQYYEEEERQRGNFPDRFSGHQFPNYSSELNVNALLLGDSALYLCASSLKAGPYNSPLHFGNGTRLTVT.

The gene calls are TRBV12-3 or TRBV12-4 and TRBJ1-4, with D perhaps TRBD1 (5 bases). The CDR3 spans 13 residues. V shed 9 bases and J shed 4 bases, with 12 bases lying between them. The CDR3 DNA is TGTGCCAGTCAGGGACCAAATAATGAAAAACTGTTTTTT. It yields the protein CASQGPNNEKLFF.

This chain connects TRBV5-6 to TRBJ1-6; a possible D gene is TRBD1 (5 bases). Germline V CDR1 and CDR2: SGHDT, YYEEEE. The CDR3 is 16 amino acids. With 3 bases removed from V and 11 bases from J, the gap between germline ends came to 21 bases. Written as DNA, the CDR3 is TGTGCCAGCAGCTCATTTCTTGGGGGGAGAAGGACACCCCTCCACTTT. It codes for CASSSFLGGRRTPLHF.

The rearrangement links TRBV6-4 to TRBJ1-1; a possible D gene is TRBD1 (5 bases). The CDR3 loop spans 13 amino acids. The V gene's germline CDR1 is MRHNA and CDR2 SNTAGT. V shed 3 bases and J shed 5 bases, with 10 bases lying between them. CDR3 region: CASSEGTTTEAFF. The CDR3 DNA reads TGTGCCAGCAGTGAAGGGACGACGACTGAAGCTTTCTTT.

The chain couples TRBV7-9 to TRBJ2-1; D gene uncertain. Germline assignment: CDR1 SEHNR and CDR2 FQNEAQ (reference sequence). V shed 6 bases and J shed 0 bases, with 12 bases lying between them. The CDR3 loop spans 15 amino acids. The CDR3 sequence is CASRDRLSSYNEQFF. The CDR3 region has the DNA TGTGCCAGCAGGGATCGCCTGAGCTCCTACAATGAGCAGTTCTTC.

The J gene is TRBJ2-3, the V gene TRBV19; 7 bases are a match to TRBD2. This CDR3 is built from 17 residues. V shed 7 bases and J 5 bases; nucleotides not matched to a gene: 18. CDR1 and CDR2 from the germline V gene are LNHDA and SQIVND (reference sequence). The DNA for the CDR3 is TGTGCCAGTACCGCAACCCAAGCGGGACTGACGGGAGATACGCAGTATTTT. Protein product: CASTATQAGLTGDTQYF.

The chain uses TRBV7-8 and TRBJ1-6; D is ambiguous. The V gene lost 3 bases and the J gene lost 7 bases, with 4 bases spanning the gap. Germline-derived CDR1 and CDR2 are SGHVS and FQNEAQ. The CDR3 length is 12 residues. The CDR3 nucleotides read TGTGCCAGCAGCTTCCGGAATTCACCCCTCCACTTT. It codes for CASSFRNSPLHF.

V and J are TRBV19 and TRBJ2-7; D is unresolved. The germline V gene has CDR1 LNHDA and CDR2 SQIVND (reference sequence). V shed 8 bases and J shed 2 bases, with 10 bases lying between them. The CDR3 sequence is 12 residues long. CDR3 DNA sequence: TGTGCCAGTCGTCGGGCCGCCTACGAGCAGTACGTC. This codes for CASRRAAYEQYV.

This clone was detected once. The chain couples TRBV10-1 to TRBJ2-2, with D hard to call. The CDR3 is 13 amino acids. Trimming removed 1 base at V and 6 bases at J, with 6 bases between. CDR1 WNHNN and CDR2 SYGVQD come from the germline V gene (reference sequence). CDR3 coding DNA: TGCGCCAGCAGTGAGTTCTCAGCCGGGGAGCTGTTTTTT. Amino acids: CASSEFSAGELFF.

This chain joins TRBV10-3 and TRBJ2-5, with TRBD2 identical over 14 bases. This CDR3 has 19 residues. Trimming took 2 bases from V and 2 from J; bases not matched to a gene: 10. Germline assignment: CDR1 ENHRY and CDR2 SYGVKD. The CDR3 DNA sequence: TGTGCCATCAGTGAGGGACTAGCGGGGGGCTCAGGGAAACAAGAGACCCAGTACTTC. Protein: CAISEGLAGGSGKQETQYF.

The chain couples TRBV2 to TRBJ1-2, with TRBD1 identical over 8 bases. V lost 6 bases, J lost 4 bases, and 7 bases stayed unmatched. The germline gives CDR1 SNHLY, CDR2 FYNNEI. This CDR3 is 14 amino acids long. CDR3 nucleotides: TGTGCCAGCAGATCCGGACAGGGCAGCTATGGCTACACCTTC. Amino acids: CASRSGQGSYGYTF.

The genes are TRBV2 and TRBJ2-7; TRBD2 is a possible D gene (6 bases). Germline V gives CDR1 SNHLY, CDR2 FYNNEI. The CDR3 is made up of 16 amino acids. The ends were cut back, 7 bases at V and 3 bases at J, with 22 bases in the middle. The CDR3 is CASTPGESVFHYEQYV. The DNA of the CDR3 is TGTGCCAGCACCCCGGGGGAGTCTGTGTTTCACTACGAGCAGTACGTC.

The V call is TRBV2, the J call TRBJ1-5, with TRBD1 identical over 8 bases. This CDR3 region has 13 residues. The germline CDR1 and CDR2 sequences are SNHLY and FYNNEI. Trimming at V came to 6 bases and at J to 4 bases, leaving 2 bases not matched to a gene. The CDR3 loop reads CASRNRGNQPQHF. The DNA for the CDR3 is TGTGCCAGCAGGAACAGGGGGAATCAGCCCCAGCATTTT.

The J gene is TRBJ1-5, the V gene TRBV30, with unresolved D. Germline CDR1 and CDR2: GTSNPN and SVGIG (reference sequence). The CDR3 loop spans 15 amino acids. Trimming left V 3 bases short and J 7 bases short, with 19 bases between. The CDR3 loop reads CAWRREGLGRQPQHF. DNA for the CDR3: TGTGCCTGGAGGCGCGAGGGCCTAGGGAGACAGCCCCAGCATTTT.

This chain uses TRBV3-1 (or the pseudogene TRBV3-2) with TRBJ2-1; 11 bases line up with TRBD2. The J segment lost 2 bases and the V segment lost 2 bases, leaving 5 bases of the junction unmatched. The CDR3 is 17 residues long. CDR1 and CDR2 (germline): LGHDT, YNNKEL (reference sequence). The CDR3 region has the DNA TGTGCCAGCAGCCAACGTTTAGCGGGAGGGCCCTACAATGAGCAGTTCTTC. Translating it yields CASSQRLAGGPYNEQFF.

V usage is TRBV12-3 or TRBV12-4 and J usage is TRBJ1-2; no reliable D call. Trimming took 5 bases from V and 1 from J, leaving 5 bases between them. This CDR3 is 12 amino acids long. In nucleotides, the CDR3 is TGTGCCAGCAGTCCGCGTAACTATGGCTACACCTTC. It yields the protein CASSPRNYGYTF.

A word on this clone: The sample carries other DNA sequences with the same CDR3. J is TRBJ1-1 and V is TRBV19; D is undetermined. The CDR3 runs 13 residues. The V end lost 5 bases, the J end lost 5 bases, and 12 bases lay between the germline ends. Germline V gives CDR1 LNHDA, CDR2 SQIVND (reference sequence). CDR3 in DNA: TGTGCCAGTAGTCCCTTCGTAAGAACTGAAGCTTTCTTT. Protein product: CASSPFVRTEAFF.

The V gene is TRBV10-3, the J gene TRBJ2-3; TRBD1 matches 9 bases. Looked up from germline, CDR1 is ENHRY and CDR2 is SYGVKD. CDR3 length: 15 residues. V lost 0 bases and J lost 6; bases outside the gene matches: 4. The CDR3 coding sequence is TGTGCCATCAGTGAGTCGGACAGGGGAGTGGATACGCAGTATTTT. Translation gives CAISESDRGVDTQYF.

This clone was detected only once. The chain employs TRBV3-1 (or the pseudogene TRBV3-2) and TRBJ1-3; no firm D call. The germline V gene has CDR1 LGHDT and CDR2 YNNKEL (reference sequence). V lost 4 bases, J lost 0 bases, and 7 bases lay in between. This CDR3 comprises 14 residues. CDR3 protein: CASSRGSSGNTIYF. CDR3 nucleotide sequence: TGTGCCAGCAGCCGCGGGTCCTCTGGAAACACCATATATTTT.

The chain uses TRBV7-2 and TRBJ2-7, with D unclear. The CDR3 has 13 residues. V lost 3 bases and J lost 0, with 6 bases in between. Germline assignment: CDR1 SGHTA and CDR2 FQGNSA. CDR3 bases: TGTGCCAGCAGCTTCCTTAGCTCCTACGAGCAGTACGTC. It codes for CASSFLSSYEQYV.